Only a few counts were recorded for the clone carrying this T cell receptor beta chain. Its antigen is still unknown. The CDR3 is 15 residues long. This sample stems from a study of cytomegalovirus exposure and HLA in healthy donors. Study overall: As an earlier analysis found, some 180 million T cells yielded approximately 110 million unique TCR beta sequences. Most genotyped donors, 65% to 85% of 350 to 500, had Caucasian-associated genetic ancestry. Study-wide results and limits: Sequencing artifact likely explains a cluster of highly shared sequence variants. It was shown in a later analysis that HLA-associated TCR beta chains were more clonally expanded than other, equally common chains.

The PCR used 60 Vbeta and 13 Jbeta primers. The data were produced by immunoSEQ multiplex PCR, yet TCRdb's version contains in-frame clones alone and is incomplete. The data show approximately 100,000 clones, 76% seen once. The source material was PBMCs. This chain links TRBV21-1 with TRBJ2-7; the table's TRBD2 call for D was not verified on the DNA. TRBV21-1 is tagged as a pseudogene. The sequence was collected from a woman between 50 and 59 years old in good health and CMV-seropositive. The CDR3 loop is CASSSQRAGSYEQYF. CDR3 DNA sequence: TGTGCCAGCAGCAGTCAACGAGCGGGATCCTACGAGCAGTACTTC.